A single sample gave rise to the 21 T cell receptor beta chains below, sequenced in a study of identical twins. MiXCR was run by TCRdb on the 5' RACE reads, yielding one entry per CDR3 protein. The sample lists nearly 250,000 distinct CDR3 sequences, around 6.6% seen once, with approximately 3.6% in the top ten. This sample also appeared in a second study, on yellow fever vaccine responses in identical twins.

Sequenced sample: memory (CD45RO+) T cells sorted from blood. These receptors were taken from a woman under 30 in good health.

This clonotype was recorded a few times. V gene TRBV5-1 combines with J gene TRBJ2-5; D perhaps matches TRBD2 (6 bases). From germline, CDR1 is SGHRS and CDR2 YFSETQ. The length of the CDR3 is 15 residues. Trimming cost V 5 bases and J 1 base, with 15 bases left between them. The CDR3 DNA follows: TGCGCCAGCAGACGGTGGGGGGATCTCCAAGAGACCCAGTACTTC. Protein sequence: CASRRWGDLQETQYF.

The chain carries TRBV12-3 or TRBV12-4 and TRBJ2-1; D remains unclear. The V and J ends lost 6 bases and 9 bases respectively, with 21 bases between them. The CDR3 sequence is 15 residues long. DNA for the CDR3: TGTGCCAGCAGCCCCGTGTTGGTAGCATCTAGTGAGCAGTTCTTC. This gives the protein CASSPVLVASSEQFF.

This clonotype occurred many times. The chain carries TRBV29-1 and TRBJ1-2; weak D call: TRBD1 (5 bases). Trimming removed 6 bases from V and 8 bases from J, with 25 bases in between. The V gene's germline CDR1 is SQVTM and CDR2 ANQGSEA. The CDR3 runs to 15 residues. CDR3 sequence: CSVSPHLRVGEGYTF. The CDR3 coding sequence is TGCAGCGTCTCCCCTCACCTCCGAGTGGGGGAGGGCTACACCTTC.

This clonotype was counted at least ten times. The J gene is TRBJ2-6, the V gene TRBV4-2, with D tentatively TRBD1 (6 bases). V gave up 0 bases and J gave up 4 bases, with 10 bases separating them. The CDR3 contains 16 residues. Germline V gene data show CDR1 as LGHNA and CDR2 as YNFKEQ. The CDR3 DNA sequence: TGTGCCAGCAGCCAAGAAGGCAGGGGAGGGGCCAACGTCCTGACTTTC. Translation: CASSQEGRGGANVLTF.

This clonotype was observed a handful of times. The V call is TRBV10-2, the J call TRBJ2-1; 13 nucleotides agree with TRBD2. V lost 2 bases and J lost 7; bases outside the gene matches: 2. CDR3 length: 15 amino acids. The V gene's germline CDR1 is WSHSY and CDR2 SAAADI. CDR3 sequence (DNA): TGCGCCAGCAGTGAGGGGACTAGCGGGATGAATGAGCAGTTCTTC. This sequence encodes CASSEGTSGMNEQFF.

This clonotype was seen many times. This chain links TRBV7-6 with TRBJ2-5, with unresolved D. Trimming removed 5 bases from V and 5 bases from J, with 12 bases in between. The CDR3 sequence is 13 residues long. Germline V gives CDR1 SGHVS, CDR2 FNYEAQ. CDR3 amino acids: CASSRIGLETQYF. The CDR3, as DNA: TGTGCCAGCAGCCGAATCGGGTTGGAGACCCAGTACTTC.

This sequence joins TRBV19 and TRBJ2-6; D gene uncertain. The CDR3 runs 13 residues. Trimming cost V 7 bases and J 2 bases, with 6 bases left between them. CDR1 and CDR2 (germline): LNHDA, SQIVND (reference sequence). DNA of the CDR3: TGTGCCAGTACGGTGACTGGGGCCAACGTCCTGACTTTC. Translation gives CASTVTGANVLTF.

This clonotype was seen at least ten times. CDR3 protein: CASSQDYGTGADEQYF. CDR3 DNA: TGTGCCAGCAGCCAAGATTACGGGACAGGGGCCGACGAGCAGTACTTC. The chain employs TRBV4-2 and TRBJ2-7; 10 positions match TRBD1. Per germline, CDR1 LGHNA and CDR2 YNFKEQ. V trimming: 0 bases; J trimming: 5 bases; junction bases outside the gene matches: 7. This CDR3 comprises 16 residues.

This clonotype was seen a handful of times. CDR3 in amino acids: CATSRGKAGGDEQYF. The CDR3 nucleotides read TGTGCCACCAGCAGGGGTAAAGCGGGAGGTGACGAGCAGTACTTC. The gene calls are TRBV15 and TRBJ2-7; 9 positions match TRBD2. The J segment lost 5 bases and the V segment lost 3 bases, leaving 8 bases of the junction unmatched. This CDR3 has 15 residues. Germline-derived CDR1 and CDR2 are LNHNV and YYDKDF (reference sequence).

The rearrangement links TRBV5-1 to TRBJ1-3; D uncertain. Germline CDR1 reads SGHRS; CDR2 reads YFSETQ. Trimming cost V 0 bases and J 0 bases, with 7 bases left between them. The CDR3 is 15 amino acids. In nucleotides, the CDR3 is TGCGCCAGCAGCTTGGGAGGTGACTCTGGAAACACCATATATTTT. This codes for CASSLGGDSGNTIYF.

This clonotype was seen a few times. The chain links TRBV28 to TRBJ2-7; D might be TRBD1 (6 bases). V lost 7 bases and J 7 bases, leaving 20 bases between the germline ends. Germline V gene data show CDR1 as MDHEN and CDR2 as SYDVKM. The CDR3 sequence is 14 residues long. The CDR3 here is CASMWGAGASEQYF. Here the CDR3 DNA reads TGTGCCAGCATGTGGGGAGCAGGGGCTTCGGAGCAGTACTTC.

This clonotype has a handful of counts. The V call is TRBV20-1, the J call TRBJ2-1; 8 nucleotides align to TRBD1. V was clipped by 6 bases and J by 4 bases; unmatched bases: 11. The CDR3 consists of 15 residues. Germline loops: CDR1 DFQATT, CDR2 SNEGSKA (reference sequence). CDR3 DNA: TGCAGTGCGAAACCCTTCCAGGGGGCTTACAATGAGCAGTTCTTC. Translating gives CSAKPFQGAYNEQFF.

This rearrangement joins TRBV9 to TRBJ2-1; no firm D call. Trimming took off 0 bases at V and 9 bases at J, with 22 bases between the two ends. CDR1 SGDLS and CDR2 YYNGEE come from the germline V gene. The CDR3 spans 17 residues. The DNA for the CDR3 is TGTGCCAGCAGCGTAGCTGTGAAGGAGCTCTCAGATCGTGAGCAGTTCTTC. Its protein product is CASSVAVKELSDREQFF.

This clonotype was seen many times. For the CDR3, the DNA is TGTGCCAGCAGCTTATCGGGACATACGCAGTATTTT. It encodes CASSLSGHTQYF. The chain joins TRBV7-2 to TRBJ2-3, with D perhaps being TRBD1 or TRBD2 (5 bases each). The germline V gene has CDR1 SGHTA and CDR2 FQGNSA. The V gene lost 2 bases and the J gene lost 7 bases, with 7 bases spanning the gap. The CDR3 extends over 12 amino acids.

This clonotype was observed a few times. The chain joins TRBV6-2 or TRBV6-3 to TRBJ1-6; 7 bases agree with TRBD1. The germline V gene encodes CDR1 MNHEY and CDR2 SVGEGT. Trimming at V came to 6 bases and at J to 5 bases, leaving 7 bases not matched to a gene. This CDR3 is built from 15 residues. The DNA of the CDR3 is TGTGCCAGCAGCAAATTCGGGACAGATAATTCACCCCTCCACTTT. This gives the protein CASSKFGTDNSPLHF.

This clonotype was observed a few times. The chain is built from TRBV5-1 and TRBJ2-1; perhaps TRBD2 as D (5 bases). CDR1 and CDR2 (germline): SGHRS, YFSETQ. This CDR3 region has 17 residues. The V end lost 5 bases, the J end lost 7 bases, and 25 bases lay between the germline ends. The CDR3 here is CASRPLLLGPQRNEQFF. The DNA of the CDR3 is TGCGCCAGCAGGCCACTCCTTCTAGGGCCCCAGCGGAATGAGCAGTTCTTC.

Comments on this clonotype: A much larger clone differs from this one at a single base, so this may be a read error. V gene TRBV5-1 combines with J gene TRBJ2-1; 9 positions agree with TRBD1. CDR3 length: 14 amino acids. Germline-derived CDR1 and CDR2 are SGHRS and YFSETQ. Losses at the gene ends were 4 bases for V and 4 bases for J; bases not matched to a gene: 3. CDR3 sequence reads: CASSVGQGYNEQFF. DNA of the CDR3: TGCGCCAGCAGCGTGGGACAGGGTTACAATGAGCAGTTCTTC.

This clonotype was found a few times. The J gene is TRBJ1-5, the V gene TRBV28; D may be TRBD1 (6 bases). This CDR3 contains 15 residues. The V and J ends lost 6 bases and 6 bases respectively, with 18 bases between them. Germline values: CDR1 MDHEN, CDR2 SYDVKM. The CDR3 DNA is TGTGCCAGCAGACCAACGAGGGGGGGGAGTCAGCCCCAGCATTTT. Amino acid sequence: CASRPTRGGSQPQHF.

This clonotype has at least ten counts. The genes are TRBV12-3 or TRBV12-4 and TRBJ2-7; D possibly matches TRBD1 or TRBD2 (6 bases each). The CDR3 covers 12 residues. Trimming stripped 5 bases from V and 6 bases from J, with 11 bases between. The CDR3 coding sequence is TGTGCCAGCAGTCCCGGGGGCGGCGAGCAGTACTTC. Translated: CASSPGGGEQYF.

This clonotype showed up many times. The chain couples TRBV3-1 to TRBJ1-6, with D tentatively TRBD1 (5 bases). CDR1 LGHDT and CDR2 YNNKEL come from the germline V gene (reference sequence). Trimming removed 1 base at V and 10 bases at J, with 8 bases between. CDR3 size: 13 residues. CDR3 protein: CASSQGGLSPLHF. The DNA for the CDR3 is TGTGCCAGCAGCCAAGGGGGACTGTCACCCCTCCACTTT.

The chain combines TRBV6-1 with TRBJ1-4; TRBD1 might be the D (6 bases). Germline V lookup: CDR1 MNHNS, CDR2 SASEGT. CDR3 size: 16 residues. The V end lost 6 bases, the J end lost 6 bases, and 20 bases lay between the germline ends. The CDR3 spells CASSPGTSVGDEKLFF. In nucleotides, the CDR3 is TGTGCCAGCAGCCCCGGGACATCGGTTGGTGATGAAAAACTGTTTTTT.